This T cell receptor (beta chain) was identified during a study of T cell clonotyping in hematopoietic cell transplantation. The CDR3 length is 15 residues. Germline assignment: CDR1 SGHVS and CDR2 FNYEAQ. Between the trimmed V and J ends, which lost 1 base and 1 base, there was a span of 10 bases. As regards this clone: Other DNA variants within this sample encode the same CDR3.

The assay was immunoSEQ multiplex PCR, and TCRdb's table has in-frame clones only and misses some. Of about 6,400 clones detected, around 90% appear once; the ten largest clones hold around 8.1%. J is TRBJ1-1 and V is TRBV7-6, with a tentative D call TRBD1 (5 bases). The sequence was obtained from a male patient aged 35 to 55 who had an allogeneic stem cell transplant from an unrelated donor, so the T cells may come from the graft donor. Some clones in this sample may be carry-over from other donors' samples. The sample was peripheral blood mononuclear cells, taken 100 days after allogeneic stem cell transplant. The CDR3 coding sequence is TGTGCCAGCAGCTTAGTAGGGGTTTGGAACACTGAAGCTTTCTTT. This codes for CASSLVGVWNTEAFF.